This T cell receptor (beta chain) was sequenced during a study of identifying expanded T cells in peripheral blood. Study findings and constraints: Roughly two-week clone count variance significantly increased as total template count grew. Differentially abundant clones: roughly 1.2 between replicates, around 16 at around 15 days, less than 25 at four.

The repertoire was sequenced with immunoSEQ multiplex PCR; TCRdb's copy has only in-frame clones and lacks some. This table has around 100,000 clones, around 90% appearing once. Collection occurred without any documented infections or immune events in donors. The table lists this clone with a count of one. Its cognate antigen is unknown. The germline V gene encodes CDR1 MDHEN and CDR2 SYDVKM. The CDR3 has 13 amino acids. Between the trimmed V and J ends, which lost 6 bases and 3 bases, there was a span of 9 bases. The clonotype originates from a person between 18 and 69 years old in good health. The sample consisted of blood. The V gene is TRBV28, the J gene TRBJ1-5; D remains unclear. The CDR3 loop is CASRGRPNQPQHF. The CDR3 DNA is TGTGCCAGCAGAGGGCGACCCAATCAGCCCCAGCATTTT.